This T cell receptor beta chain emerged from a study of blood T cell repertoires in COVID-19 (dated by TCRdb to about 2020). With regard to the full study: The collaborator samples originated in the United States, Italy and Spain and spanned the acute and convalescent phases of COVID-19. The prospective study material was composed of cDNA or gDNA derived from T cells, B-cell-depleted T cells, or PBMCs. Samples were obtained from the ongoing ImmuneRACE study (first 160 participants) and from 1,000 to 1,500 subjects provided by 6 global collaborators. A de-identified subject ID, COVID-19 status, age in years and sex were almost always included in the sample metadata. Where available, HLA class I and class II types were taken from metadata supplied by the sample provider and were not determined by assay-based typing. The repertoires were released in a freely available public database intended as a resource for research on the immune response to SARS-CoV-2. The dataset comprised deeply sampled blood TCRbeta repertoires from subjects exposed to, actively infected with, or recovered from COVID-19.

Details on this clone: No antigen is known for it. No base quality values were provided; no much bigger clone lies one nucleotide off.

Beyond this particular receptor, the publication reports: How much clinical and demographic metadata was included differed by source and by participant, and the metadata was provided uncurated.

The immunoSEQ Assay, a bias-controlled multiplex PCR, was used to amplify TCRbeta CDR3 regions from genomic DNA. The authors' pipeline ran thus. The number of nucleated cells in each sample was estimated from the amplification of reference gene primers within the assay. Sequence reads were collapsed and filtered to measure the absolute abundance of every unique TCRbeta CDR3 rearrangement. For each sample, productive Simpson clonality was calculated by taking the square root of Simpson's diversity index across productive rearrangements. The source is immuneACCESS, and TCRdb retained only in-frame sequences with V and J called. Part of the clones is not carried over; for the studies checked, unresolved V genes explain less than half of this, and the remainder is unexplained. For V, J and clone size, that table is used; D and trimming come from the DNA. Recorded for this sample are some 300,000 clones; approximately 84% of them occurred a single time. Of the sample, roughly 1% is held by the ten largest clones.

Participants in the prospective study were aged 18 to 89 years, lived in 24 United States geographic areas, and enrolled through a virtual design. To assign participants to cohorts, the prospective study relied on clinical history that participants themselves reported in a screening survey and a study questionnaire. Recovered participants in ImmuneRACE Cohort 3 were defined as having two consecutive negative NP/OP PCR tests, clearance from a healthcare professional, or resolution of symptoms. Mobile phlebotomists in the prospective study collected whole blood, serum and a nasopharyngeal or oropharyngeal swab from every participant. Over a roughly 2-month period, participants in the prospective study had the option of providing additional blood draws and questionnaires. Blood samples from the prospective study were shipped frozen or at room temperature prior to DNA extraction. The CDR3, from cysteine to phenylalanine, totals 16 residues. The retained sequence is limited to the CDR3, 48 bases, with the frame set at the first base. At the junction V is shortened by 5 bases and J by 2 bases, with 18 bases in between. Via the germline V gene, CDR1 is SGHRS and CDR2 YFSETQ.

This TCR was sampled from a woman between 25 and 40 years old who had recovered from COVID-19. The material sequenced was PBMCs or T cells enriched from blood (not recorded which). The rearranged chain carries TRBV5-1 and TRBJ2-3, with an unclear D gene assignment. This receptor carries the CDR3 CASRLETTVFTDTQYF. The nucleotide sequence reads TGCGCCAGCAGGCTCGAGACAACCGTCTTCACAGATACGCAGTATTTT.